This T cell receptor (beta chain) is drawn from a study of T cell responses to AZD1222 COVID-19 vaccine. From germline, CDR1 is SSHAT and CDR2 FNYEAQ (reference sequence). This CDR3 has 17 amino acids. V lost 5 bases, J lost 0 bases, and 9 bases stayed unmatched. Second-dose groups at about 4 or about 12 weeks were pooled. TCRdb keeps only in-frame clones here, not all; method: immunoSEQ multiplex PCR. The sample carries about 150,000 clones, approximately 90% recorded once. Study-wide points: No repertoire was sampled before or during the peak T cell response, only after it. With dominance at 160-218 and 743-854, vaccine-associated CD4 TCRs spanned spike.

Notes on this clone: Its antigen remains unknown.

This chain joins TRBV7-7 and TRBJ2-1; 8 nucleotides agree with TRBD1. Sequences were derived from peripheral blood, sampled 28 days after the second AZD1222 dose. This receptor was obtained from an adult who received the AZD1222 COVID-19 vaccine. CDR3 bases: TGTGCCAGCAGCCCTAACACAGGGGGGAGCTCCTACAATGAGCAGTTCTTC. This encodes CASSPNTGGSSYNEQFF.